The TCR beta chain under discussion was sequenced for a study of T cells after yellow fever vaccination. Study-wide context: SMART-Seq v4 Ultra Low Input prepared the low-cell-number fractions. Study outcomes and limitations: Primary-vaccination clones mostly resurfaced post-booster (nearly 97% CD4, approximately 89% CD8). Some clonotypes were seen in both the CD4 and the CD8 compartments. These made up a small share and likely arose from convergent recombination.

A 5'RACE template-switching step, the method used to make TCR cDNA, added a universal primer site and UMIs. TCRdb re-derived calls from the 5' RACE reads in MiXCR, one entry per CDR3 protein. The repertoire holds 230,000 or so distinct CDR3 sequences, with less than 7.5% as singletons. This clonotype was observed at least ten times. The antigen is unknown. The CDR3 length is 15 residues. V was shortened by 5 bases and J by 4 bases, with 14 bases between the two germline ends. Germline CDR1 reads MNHNS; CDR2 reads SASEGT. This TCR came from a man aged 25-45 years who received the YFV17D yellow fever vaccine. This rearrangement joins TRBV6-1 to TRBJ2-2, with D possibly TRBD2 on 5 matching bases. Sequencing was performed on CD4+ T cells sorted from PBMCs, taken on the day of the yellow fever booster vaccination. This CDR3 is CASSRIASGTGELFF. The CDR3 DNA follows: TGTGCCAGCAGTCGGATCGCGAGCGGCACCGGGGAGCTGTTTTTT.